The 28 T cell receptor beta chains given below trace back to one sample, sequenced in a study of blood T cell repertoires in COVID-19. TCRdb's copy holds only in-frame clones and misses some; the assay was immunoSEQ multiplex PCR. The sample has 200,000 to 250,000 clones, more than 80% seen once. Sample: peripheral blood. These receptor sequences come from a man younger than 45 who had recovered from COVID-19.

The sample holds one count of this clone. The chain employs TRBV10-3 and TRBJ2-2, with 10 bases aligning to TRBD1. In germline, CDR1 is ENHRY, CDR2 SYGVKD. This CDR3 comprises 16 residues. V trimming: 6 bases; J trimming: 4 bases; junction bases outside the gene matches: 8. In nucleotides, the CDR3 is TGTGCCATCAGCCTAGTCGACAGGGGGCTCACCGGGGAGCTGTTTTTT. Its translation: CAISLVDRGLTGELFF.

As for this clone: This sample includes further DNA sequences coding for the same CDR3. The chain is built from TRBV12-3 or TRBV12-4 and TRBJ1-6; D remains ambiguous. This CDR3 has 12 residues. With 3 bases removed from V and 7 bases from J, the gap between germline ends came to 4 bases. CDR3 DNA: TGTGCCAGCAGTTTGAGGAATTCACCCCTCCACTTT. It encodes CASSLRNSPLHF.

The chain recombines TRBV5-5 with TRBJ1-4, with D unclear. Trimming removed 2 bases at V and 4 bases at J, with 3 bases between. Germline CDR1 and CDR2: SGHKS and YYEKEE (reference sequence). The CDR3 has 12 residues. In DNA, the CDR3 is TGTGCCAGCAGCTTACTTAATGAAAAACTGTTTTTT. Protein sequence: CASSLLNEKLFF.

The chain recombines TRBV7-9 with TRBJ2-3, with 7 bases identical to TRBD1. This CDR3 spans 15 amino acids. The J segment lost 2 bases and the V segment lost 3 bases, leaving 5 bases of the junction unmatched. In germline, CDR1 is SEHNR, CDR2 FQNEAQ (reference sequence). The CDR3 DNA sequence: TGTGCCAGCAGCTTTTGGGACAGAAACACAGATACGCAGTATTTT. Amino acids: CASSFWDRNTDTQYF.

The V call is TRBV5-1, the J call TRBJ2-1; D might be TRBD2 (6 bases). The CDR3 consists of 16 residues. Trimming left V 6 bases short and J 2 bases short, with 18 bases between. Per the germline V gene, CDR1 is SGHRS and CDR2 is YFSETQ. The CDR3 coding sequence is TGCGCCAGCATCCCTGAGGCGGGATCGGCCTACAATGAGCAGTTCTTC. This codes for CASIPEAGSAYNEQFF.

The chain links TRBV10-3 to TRBJ2-5; 10 bases are shared with TRBD2. The CDR3 extends over 14 amino acids. Germline V gene sequence: CDR1 ENHRY, CDR2 SYGVKD. Trimming removed 4 bases from V and 4 bases from J; junction bases left unmatched: 3. CDR3 in DNA: TGTGCCATCAGTGGCACTAGCGGGGCAGAGACCCAGTACTTC. This gives the protein CAISGTSGAETQYF.

This chain joins TRBV28 and TRBJ1-2; 9 nucleotides align to TRBD1. The V gene's germline CDR1 is MDHEN and CDR2 SYDVKM. Trimming removed 3 bases from V and 7 bases from J; junction bases left unmatched: 6. The CDR3 extends over 14 amino acids. For the CDR3, the DNA is TGTGCCAGCAGTTTGCCGGGACAGGGTGTTGGCTACACCTTC. Its protein is CASSLPGQGVGYTF.

The chain carries TRBV7-8 and TRBJ2-7; TRBD1 agrees at 7 bases. The trim removed 3 bases at V and 4 bases at J, leaving 3 bases unmatched. The CDR3 is 13 residues long. Germline assignment: CDR1 SGHVS and CDR2 FQNEAQ. The CDR3 reads CASSFAQGYEQYF. The CDR3 DNA sequence: TGTGCCAGCAGCTTTGCACAGGGGTACGAGCAGTACTTC.

This clone was seen repeatedly, ten times or more. The chain carries TRBV4-1 and TRBJ1-2; no firm D call. Germline values: CDR1 MGHRA, CDR2 YSYEKL. This CDR3 is 13 amino acids long. Between the trimmed V and J ends, which lost 1 base and 2 bases, there was a span of 5 bases. This CDR3 reads CASSQAKNYGYTF. The CDR3 region has the DNA TGCGCCAGCAGCCAAGCTAAGAACTATGGCTACACCTTC.

V gene TRBV5-5 combines with J gene TRBJ1-6; D uncertain. The CDR3 is 16 amino acids. The ends were cut back, 1 base at V and 0 bases at J, with 8 bases in the middle. CDR1 is SGHKS and CDR2 is YYEKEE in the germline V gene (reference sequence). This CDR3 reads CASSLLGSSYNSPLHF. In DNA, the CDR3 is TGTGCCAGCAGCTTGCTTGGGAGCTCCTATAATTCACCCCTCCACTTT.

V is TRBV11-3 and J is TRBJ2-7; TRBD2 is a possible D gene (5 bases). Germline lookup yields CDR1 SGHNT and CDR2 YENEEA. V was shortened by 5 bases and J by 5 bases, with 13 bases between the two germline ends. The CDR3 runs 13 residues. CDR3 nucleotides: TGTGCCAGCAGCCCCGCGTCCGGGGACGAGCAGTACTTC. Its translation is CASSPASGDEQYF. The whole variable domain, filled in from reference TRBV11-3 and TRBJ2-7, reads EAGVVQSPRYKIIEKKQPVAFWCNPISGHNTLYWYLQNLGQGPELLIRYENEEAVDDSQLPKDRFSAERLKGVDSTLKIQPAELGDSAVYLCASSPASGDEQYFGPGTRLTVT.

The CDR3 region is CSAWEGMNTEAFF. The CDR3 DNA follows: TGCAGCGCTTGGGAGGGTATGAACACTGAAGCTTTCTTT. The gene calls are TRBV29-1 and TRBJ1-1, with D hard to call. The CDR3 has 13 amino acids. The V and J ends lost 7 bases and 0 bases respectively, with 12 bases between them. Per germline, CDR1 SQVTM and CDR2 ANQGSEA. Based on the CDR3 plus reference TRBV29-1 and TRBJ1-1, the full variable domain is SAVISQKPSRDICQRGTSLTIQCQVDSQVTMMFWYRQQPGQSLTLIATANQGSEATYESGFVIDKFPISRPNLTFSTLTVSNMSPEDSSIYLCSAWEGMNTEAFFGQGTRLTVV.

This chain joins TRBV6-5 and TRBJ1-1; 9 nucleotides line up with TRBD1. The CDR3 contains 15 residues. Germline values: CDR1 MNHEY, CDR2 SVGAGI. The V gene end was trimmed by 6 bases and the J gene end by 0 bases; junction bases not matched to a gene: 5. Written as DNA, the CDR3 is TGTGCCAGCAGGACAGGGGGAGGCATGAACACTGAAGCTTTCTTT. This codes for CASRTGGGMNTEAFF.

The rearrangement links TRBV7-9 to TRBJ2-1; D possibly corresponds to TRBD1 (6 bases). CDR1 and CDR2 from the germline V gene are SEHNR and FQNEAQ (reference sequence). The CDR3 length is 12 residues. V lost 4 bases and J 8 bases, leaving 9 bases between the germline ends. The CDR3: CASSYRDYEQFF. The CDR3 DNA follows: TGTGCCAGCAGCTACAGGGATTATGAGCAGTTCTTC.

The chain couples TRBV6-4 to TRBJ2-3; D is unclear. V was cut by 1 base and J by 1 base, with 3 bases left in between. CDR1 MRHNA and CDR2 SNTAGT come from the germline V gene. The CDR3 has 13 amino acids. The CDR3 region is CASSDFGTDTQYF. The CDR3 DNA reads as TGTGCCAGCAGTGACTTCGGCACAGATACGCAGTATTTT.

In this sample, this clone turned up a few times. The chain carries TRBV6-2 or TRBV6-3 and TRBJ2-1, with 8 bases that match TRBD1. The germline CDR1 and CDR2 sequences are MNHEY and SVGEGT. This CDR3 spans 16 amino acids. V trimming: 2 bases; J trimming: 8 bases; junction bases outside the gene matches: 11. The CDR3: CASSYNDRNRGYEQFF. The DNA of the CDR3 is TGTGCCAGCAGTTACAACGATCGTAACAGGGGGTATGAGCAGTTCTTC.

The chain links TRBV11-2 to TRBJ1-6, with D perhaps matching TRBD1 (6 bases). The CDR3 extends over 14 amino acids. Trimming cost V 2 bases and J 8 bases, with 10 bases left between them. Germline lookup yields CDR1 SGHAT and CDR2 FQNNGV. The chain's CDR3 is CASSLYREDSPLHF. In nucleotides, the CDR3 is TGTGCCAGCAGCTTATACAGGGAAGATTCACCCCTCCACTTT.

The chain joins TRBV6-6 to TRBJ2-2, with D tentatively TRBD1 (5 bases). V was trimmed by 6 bases and J by 1 base, leaving 15 bases between them. From germline, CDR1 is MNHNY and CDR2 SVGAGI (reference sequence). CDR3 length: 16 residues. As DNA, the CDR3 is TGTGCCAGCAGGATCGGCGTGGGGCGGAACACCGGGGAGCTGTTTTTT. Translating gives CASRIGVGRNTGELFF.

This chain joins TRBV6-1 and TRBJ2-4, with TRBD1 identical over 8 bases. This CDR3 has 15 amino acids. The germline V gene encodes CDR1 MNHNS and CDR2 SASEGT. V dropped 3 bases and J dropped 13; count of bases not matched to a gene: 14. In nucleotides, the CDR3 is TGTGCCAGCAGTGACCGGGACAGGTTGGGTTTTGAGCAGTACTTC. This translates into CASSDRDRLGFEQYF.

V is TRBV6-6 and J is TRBJ2-7; maybe TRBD1 (6 bases). Deletions cut 5 bases from V and 5 bases from J, with 25 bases between. This CDR3 has 17 residues. Germline assignment: CDR1 MNHNY and CDR2 SVGAGI (reference sequence). This CDR3 is CASSPQPRGTGYHEQYF. In DNA, the CDR3 is TGTGCCAGCAGTCCCCAACCCCGTGGTACAGGGTATCACGAGCAGTACTTC.

The CDR3 region is CASSQGQGGGYTF. CDR3 bases: TGTGCCAGCAGCCAAGGGCAGGGGGGTGGCTACACCTTC. The V gene is TRBV7-2, the J gene TRBJ1-2, with 7 bases fitting TRBD1. V trimming: 5 bases; J trimming: 7 bases; junction bases outside the gene matches: 7. This CDR3 is 13 amino acids long. The germline gives CDR1 SGHTA, CDR2 FQGNSA.

V and J are TRBV9 and TRBJ2-3; the D gene is possibly TRBD1 (7 bases). Germline V CDR1 and CDR2: SGDLS, YYNGEE. V was trimmed by 0 bases and J by 5 bases, leaving 13 bases between them. CDR3 size: 15 residues. In nucleotides, the CDR3 is TGTGCCAGCAGCGTAGGGTGGGGGGACAGAGATACGCAGTATTTT. Translating it yields CASSVGWGDRDTQYF.

The gene calls are TRBV4-1 and TRBJ1-3; no reliable D call. Trimming took off 0 bases at V and 0 bases at J, with 6 bases between the two ends. The germline CDR1 and CDR2 sequences are MGHRA and YSYEKL. This CDR3 has 15 residues. The CDR3 loop is CASSQEMSSGNTIYF. The CDR3 DNA reads TGCGCCAGCAGCCAAGAAATGAGCTCTGGAAACACCATATATTTT.

The chain recombines TRBV6-5 with TRBJ2-7, with D possibly matching TRBD1 (5 bases). Per the germline V gene, CDR1 is MNHEY and CDR2 is SVGAGI. The CDR3 spans 15 residues. V was pared by 6 bases and J by 2 bases, with 17 bases between. As DNA, the CDR3 is TGTGCCAGCAGCGGACGCAGGGTCTTGACCTACGAGCAGTACTTC. This encodes CASSGRRVLTYEQYF.

In its sample, this clone was seen a few times. The chain is built from TRBV6-4 and TRBJ1-1, with 7 bases lining up with TRBD1. This CDR3 has 17 amino acids. CDR1 and CDR2 from the germline V gene are MRHNA and SNTAGT. V lost 6 bases to trimming and J lost 0 bases; unmatched junction nucleotides: 13. CDR3 region: CASRLSRDSKMNTEAFF. CDR3 in DNA: TGTGCCAGCAGATTGTCCCGGGACAGCAAAATGAACACTGAAGCTTTCTTT.

The V gene is TRBV28, the J gene TRBJ2-7; D remains unclear. Deletions cut 4 bases from V and 0 bases from J, with 4 bases between. Germline loops: CDR1 MDHEN, CDR2 SYDVKM. The CDR3 has 12 amino acids. CDR3 sequence reads: CASSSRSYEQYF. DNA for the CDR3: TGTGCCAGCAGTTCTCGCTCCTACGAGCAGTACTTC. The variable domain in full, with the rest retrieved from reference TRBV28 and TRBJ2-7, is DVKVTQSSRYLVKRTGEKVFLECVQDMDHENMFWYRQDPGLGLRLIYFSYDVKMKEKGDIPEGYSVSREKKERFSLILESASTNQTSMYLCASSSRSYEQYFGPGTRLTVT.

This chain links TRBV7-6 with TRBJ1-2; 7 bases match TRBD1. The CDR3 sequence is 13 residues long. The V gene end was trimmed by 5 bases and the J gene end by 8 bases; junction bases not matched to a gene: 8. Germline assignment: CDR1 SGHVS and CDR2 FNYEAQ. The CDR3 region is CASSPRQGGGYTF. Written as DNA, the CDR3 is TGTGCCAGCAGCCCTCGACAGGGTGGGGGCTACACCTTC.

The V and J genes are TRBV24-1 and TRBJ2-1; TRBD2 matches at 12 bases. The germline V gene has CDR1 KGHDR and CDR2 SFDVKD. This CDR3 has 17 residues. The junction had 12 bases not matched to a gene; V was cut back by 5 bases and J by 8 bases. The CDR3: CATSARLAGGVLDEQFF. The CDR3 DNA sequence: TGTGCCACCAGTGCCAGGCTAGCGGGGGGGGTTTTGGATGAGCAGTTCTTC.